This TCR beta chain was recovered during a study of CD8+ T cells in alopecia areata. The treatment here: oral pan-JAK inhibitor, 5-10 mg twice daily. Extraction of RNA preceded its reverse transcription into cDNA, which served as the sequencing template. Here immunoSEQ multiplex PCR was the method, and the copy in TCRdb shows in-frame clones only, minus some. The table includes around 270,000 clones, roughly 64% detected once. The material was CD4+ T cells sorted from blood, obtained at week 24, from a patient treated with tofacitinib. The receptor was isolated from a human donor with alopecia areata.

The CDR3: CASSLSSGGPQETQYF. The CDR3 DNA is TGCGCCAGCAGCTTGTCTAGCGGGGGGCCCCAAGAGACCCAGTACTTC. This chain joins TRBV5-1 and TRBJ2-5; TRBD2 agrees at 11 bases. This CDR3 spans 16 amino acids. V lost 1 base and J lost 1; bases outside the gene matches: 3. Germline CDR1 and CDR2: SGHRS and YFSETQ.